The TCR beta chain described here comes from a study of response to subunit inactivated influenza vaccine. Study findings and constraints: Every seasonal influenza vaccination brings in few new T cells, the authors suggested.

Note on this clonotype: What it recognizes is unknown.

TCRdb used MiXCR to reprocess the RT-PCR reads, holding one entry per CDR3 protein. Of around 760,000 distinct CDR3 sequences in the sample, about 15% are singletons; the top ten hold 5.5% to 7%. This receptor was taken from a man aged 45-65 years who received an inactivated influenza vaccine. This specimen consisted of PBMCs from blood, obtained 14 to 15 days before vaccination.

This CDR3 is CASSPLGNYEQYF. In nucleotides, the CDR3 is TGTGCCAGCAGCCCCTTGGGTAACTACGAGCAGTACTTC. The chain combines TRBV12-3 or TRBV12-4 with TRBJ2-7; D gene unclear. V was clipped by 6 bases and J by 3 bases, with 12 bases between them. The CDR3 runs to 13 residues.